What follows describes a single T cell receptor (beta chain). The data derive from a study of blood T cell repertoires in COVID-19. This table comes from immunoSEQ multiplex PCR, and its TCRdb copy is limited to in-frame clones, with some not included. In the table there are 97,000 or so clones, 75% to 85% of which are singletons. The germline V gene has CDR1 DFQATT and CDR2 SNEGSKA (reference sequence). The CDR3 runs to 11 residues. V was trimmed by 1 base and J by 3 bases, leaving 3 bases between them. Material: peripheral blood. The chain carries TRBV20-1 and TRBJ1-2; no clear D. The sequence was collected from a man aged 60 to 69 with acute or convalescent COVID-19. CDR3 loop: CSARADYGYTF. As DNA, the CDR3 is TGCAGTGCTAGAGCAGACTATGGCTACACCTTC.